This T cell receptor (beta chain) is drawn from a study of cytomegalovirus exposure and HLA in healthy donors. Whole-study findings and limits: Donors belonging to an Asian-associated ancestry cluster reportedly showed fewer N-insertions in productive TCRs than the roughly 670-donor mean, according to what a later analysis found. Using a false discovery rate of 0.05, a later analysis showed that 15,000 to 20,000 TCR beta sequences were associated with HLA alleles. A later analysis, which compared TCR beta chains of equal frequency, found the HLA-associated ones more clonally expanded.

Notes on this clone: The antigen remains unidentified.

The PCR used 60 Vbeta and 13 Jbeta primers. In the original analysis: As a later analysis found, there were 80 million or so unique TCR beta chains, of which roughly 11 million were shared. The repertoire was sequenced with immunoSEQ multiplex PCR; TCRdb's copy has only in-frame clones and lacks some. V, J and clone size derive from that table, while D and trimming were established from the DNA sequence. The table shows 110,000 to 150,000 clones, with 70% occurring only once. The V gene's germline CDR1 is ENHRY and CDR2 SYGVKD. Trimming took 2 bases from V and 6 from J, leaving 8 bases between them. The CDR3 is 13 residues long.

The receptor was derived from a woman between 55 and 75 years old in good health and CMV-seropositive. Material for sequencing was PBMCs. The genes are TRBV10-3 and TRBJ2-1; the D gene is possibly TRBD2 (6 bases). This CDR3 reads CAISERESNEQFF. CDR3 in DNA: TGTGCCATCAGTGAGCGGGAGAGCAATGAGCAGTTCTTC.